This T cell receptor beta chain was sequenced for a study of T cells in Graves' hyperthyroidism and ophthalmopathy. The germline gives CDR1 SGHRS, CDR2 YFSETQ. This CDR3 is 12 amino acids long. The V end lost 6 bases, the J end lost 4 bases, and 7 bases lay between the germline ends. Amplification of TCR beta CDR3 regions was performed using RNA transcripts as template. First-round RT-PCR of the TCR CDR3 relied on the HTBI primer set. TCRdb re-analysed the multiplex PCR reads in MiXCR, keeping a single row per CDR3 protein. The profile covers hundreds of thousands of distinct CDR3 sequences, with 40% to 55% appearing a single time and less than 9.5% taken by the ten largest. Study-wide findings and caveats: Researchers report that a 13 V-J model separated ophthalmopathy from stable hyperthyroidism.

About this clonotype itself: The antigen is not known.

The rearrangement joins TRBV5-1 to TRBJ2-2; a possible D gene is TRBD1 (5 bases). This receptor was identified in an adult man with Graves' disease, either hyperthyroidism or ophthalmopathy (not recorded which). Specimen: peripheral blood or thyroid tissue (not recorded which). The CDR3: CASTGATGELFF. In DNA, the CDR3 is TGCGCCAGCACTGGGGCCACCGGGGAGCTGTTTTTT.